Shown below are 15 T cell receptor beta chains from a single sample sequenced in a study of blood T cell repertoires in COVID-19. Clones were sequenced by immunoSEQ multiplex PCR, and TCRdb holds only the in-frame ones, with some missing. Of hundreds of thousands of clones in the sample, about 90% were seen once. The sequenced sample was peripheral blood. Source of these receptors: a woman younger than 35 who had recovered from COVID-19.

The CDR3 reads CASRPTSTDTQYF. CDR3 sequence (DNA): TGTGCCAGCAGACCGACTAGCACAGATACGCAGTATTTT. The chain employs TRBV7-8 and TRBJ2-3, with D uncertain. The CDR3 sequence is 13 residues long. Per germline, CDR1 SGHVS and CDR2 FQNEAQ. V was clipped by 6 bases and J by 0 bases, with 7 bases between them.

In its sample, this clone was seen a few times. This rearrangement joins TRBV7-9 to TRBJ1-1; 8 nucleotides line up with TRBD1. The CDR3 covers 16 residues. The V gene's germline CDR1 is SEHNR and CDR2 FQNEAQ (reference sequence). Unmatched junction bases numbered 8, after V lost 5 bases and J lost 0 bases. In nucleotides, the CDR3 is TGTGCCAGCAGCCCTCGGACAGGGAGCATGAACACTGAAGCTTTCTTT. As protein: CASSPRTGSMNTEAFF.

This clone has just one count. The gene calls are TRBV11-3 and TRBJ2-3; the D gene is possibly TRBD1 (6 bases). The CDR3 runs 15 residues. The germline CDR1 and CDR2 sequences are SGHNT and YENEEA. V lost 5 bases, J lost 5 bases, and 17 bases lay in between. The CDR3 DNA sequence: TGTGCCAGCAGCACGAGACAGGCTTGGGGAGATACGCAGTATTTT. The encoded protein is CASSTRQAWGDTQYF.

The V call is TRBV28, the J call TRBJ1-2; D is unclear. The CDR3 has 15 amino acids. V lost 10 bases and J 7 bases, leaving 25 bases between the germline ends. In germline, CDR1 is MDHEN, CDR2 SYDVKM. This CDR3 is CATTTLGGRESGYTF. The DNA of the CDR3 is TGTGCCACCACCACCCTCGGAGGCCGGGAGAGTGGCTACACCTTC.

This rearrangement joins TRBV21-1 to TRBJ2-7; the listed D gene, TRBD2, was not tested against the DNA. TRBV21-1 is tagged as a pseudogene. The CDR3 has 15 residues. CDR3 DNA sequence: TGTGCCAGCAGCAAGGGACTAGCGGTGTCCTACGAGCAGTACGTC. Encoded protein: CASSKGLAVSYEQYV.

The V gene is TRBV11-2, the J gene TRBJ2-1, with 7 positions matching TRBD2. CDR1 and CDR2 (germline): SGHAT, FQNNGV. With V trimmed by 3 bases and J by 2 bases, 4 bases remained unmatched. The CDR3 runs 15 residues. CDR3 residues: CASSLFLAAYNEQFF. The CDR3 region has the DNA TGTGCCAGCAGCTTGTTCCTAGCGGCCTACAATGAGCAGTTCTTC.

V usage is TRBV6-5 and J usage is TRBJ2-6; 7 nucleotides line up with TRBD1. The CDR3 has 14 residues. J was trimmed by 2 bases and V by 8 bases; bases with no gene match: 3. CDR1 is MNHEY and CDR2 is SVGAGI in the germline V gene. The CDR3 region is CASLRGPGANVLTF. The CDR3, as DNA: TGTGCCAGCCTGAGGGGGCCTGGGGCCAACGTCCTGACTTTC.

This chain connects TRBV10-3 to TRBJ1-1, with 8 bases that match TRBD1. Germline V gives CDR1 ENHRY, CDR2 SYGVKD. This CDR3 comprises 14 residues. J was trimmed by 3 bases and V by 6 bases; bases with no gene match: 6. The CDR3, as DNA: TGTGCCATCAGCCCACAGGGGGGGGACACTGAAGCTTTCTTT. As protein: CAISPQGGDTEAFF.

The chain uses TRBV30 and TRBJ1-3; no clear D gene. Germline values: CDR1 GTSNPN, CDR2 SVGIG (reference sequence). This CDR3 comprises 14 residues. Trimming pared 0 bases from V and 4 bases from J, leaving 10 bases between. CDR3 bases: TGTGCCTGGAGTGTAGCCGGAGGCGGAAACACCATATATTTT. Protein sequence: CAWSVAGGGNTIYF.

The rearrangement links TRBV3-1 (or the pseudogene TRBV3-2) to TRBJ2-1, with 8 bases aligning to TRBD2. The CDR3 has 16 residues. Germline assignment: CDR1 LGHDT and CDR2 YNNKEL (reference sequence). J gave up 7 bases and V 2 bases, and 10 bases lay outside the gene matches. In DNA, the CDR3 is TGTGCCAGCAGCCAACAACTAGCGGCCAAAAGGAATGAGCAGTTCTTC. Its protein product is CASSQQLAAKRNEQFF.

This clone was counted a few times. The chain has TRBV6-5 and TRBJ1-5; possibly TRBD1 for D (6 bases). From germline, CDR1 is MNHEY and CDR2 SVGAGI. V dropped 2 bases and J dropped 1 base, with 6 bases sitting between them. The CDR3 extends over 14 amino acids. In DNA, the CDR3 is TGTGCCAGCAGTTACCAGGGGAGCAATCAGCCCCAGCATTTT. This encodes CASSYQGSNQPQHF.

The rearrangement links TRBV18 to TRBJ2-6; tentative D call: TRBD1 (7 bases). The CDR3 covers 18 residues. Per the germline V gene, CDR1 is KGHSH and CDR2 is LQKENI. V was clipped by 1 base and J by 1 base, with 14 bases between them. The CDR3 bases are TGTGCCAGCTCACCACGCCAGGGGGGCGCTTCTGGGGCCAACGTCCTGACTTTC. It codes for CASSPRQGGASGANVLTF.

The chain carries TRBV19 and TRBJ2-2; 11 nucleotides agree with TRBD2. This CDR3 contains 16 residues. Germline V lookup: CDR1 LNHDA, CDR2 SQIVND (reference sequence). The junction had 7 bases not matched to a gene; V was cut back by 8 bases and J by 2 bases. The CDR3 nucleotides read TGTGCCAGTGGGTTGGGACTAGCGGATAACACCGGGGAGCTGTTTTTT. This translates into CASGLGLADNTGELFF.

The V call is TRBV6-1, the J call TRBJ2-7; D is ambiguous. Per the germline V gene, CDR1 is MNHNS and CDR2 is SASEGT. The length of the CDR3 is 15 residues. The germline V and J ends were trimmed by 1 base and 6 bases, with 16 bases remaining between them. The DNA for the CDR3 is TGTGCCAGCAGTGAAGTAAGGCTAGATAGAGGCGAGCAGTACGTC. This translates into CASSEVRLDRGEQYV.

The chain employs TRBV6-2 or TRBV6-3 and TRBJ2-7; D is possibly TRBD2 (5 bases). V was pared by 5 bases and J by 6 bases, with 17 bases between. The CDR3 sequence is 14 residues long. Germline assignment: CDR1 MNHEY and CDR2 SVGEGT. The CDR3 loop reads CASSRTDRVGEQYV. CDR3 bases: TGTGCCAGCAGTAGGACTGATAGGGTGGGCGAGCAGTACGTC.